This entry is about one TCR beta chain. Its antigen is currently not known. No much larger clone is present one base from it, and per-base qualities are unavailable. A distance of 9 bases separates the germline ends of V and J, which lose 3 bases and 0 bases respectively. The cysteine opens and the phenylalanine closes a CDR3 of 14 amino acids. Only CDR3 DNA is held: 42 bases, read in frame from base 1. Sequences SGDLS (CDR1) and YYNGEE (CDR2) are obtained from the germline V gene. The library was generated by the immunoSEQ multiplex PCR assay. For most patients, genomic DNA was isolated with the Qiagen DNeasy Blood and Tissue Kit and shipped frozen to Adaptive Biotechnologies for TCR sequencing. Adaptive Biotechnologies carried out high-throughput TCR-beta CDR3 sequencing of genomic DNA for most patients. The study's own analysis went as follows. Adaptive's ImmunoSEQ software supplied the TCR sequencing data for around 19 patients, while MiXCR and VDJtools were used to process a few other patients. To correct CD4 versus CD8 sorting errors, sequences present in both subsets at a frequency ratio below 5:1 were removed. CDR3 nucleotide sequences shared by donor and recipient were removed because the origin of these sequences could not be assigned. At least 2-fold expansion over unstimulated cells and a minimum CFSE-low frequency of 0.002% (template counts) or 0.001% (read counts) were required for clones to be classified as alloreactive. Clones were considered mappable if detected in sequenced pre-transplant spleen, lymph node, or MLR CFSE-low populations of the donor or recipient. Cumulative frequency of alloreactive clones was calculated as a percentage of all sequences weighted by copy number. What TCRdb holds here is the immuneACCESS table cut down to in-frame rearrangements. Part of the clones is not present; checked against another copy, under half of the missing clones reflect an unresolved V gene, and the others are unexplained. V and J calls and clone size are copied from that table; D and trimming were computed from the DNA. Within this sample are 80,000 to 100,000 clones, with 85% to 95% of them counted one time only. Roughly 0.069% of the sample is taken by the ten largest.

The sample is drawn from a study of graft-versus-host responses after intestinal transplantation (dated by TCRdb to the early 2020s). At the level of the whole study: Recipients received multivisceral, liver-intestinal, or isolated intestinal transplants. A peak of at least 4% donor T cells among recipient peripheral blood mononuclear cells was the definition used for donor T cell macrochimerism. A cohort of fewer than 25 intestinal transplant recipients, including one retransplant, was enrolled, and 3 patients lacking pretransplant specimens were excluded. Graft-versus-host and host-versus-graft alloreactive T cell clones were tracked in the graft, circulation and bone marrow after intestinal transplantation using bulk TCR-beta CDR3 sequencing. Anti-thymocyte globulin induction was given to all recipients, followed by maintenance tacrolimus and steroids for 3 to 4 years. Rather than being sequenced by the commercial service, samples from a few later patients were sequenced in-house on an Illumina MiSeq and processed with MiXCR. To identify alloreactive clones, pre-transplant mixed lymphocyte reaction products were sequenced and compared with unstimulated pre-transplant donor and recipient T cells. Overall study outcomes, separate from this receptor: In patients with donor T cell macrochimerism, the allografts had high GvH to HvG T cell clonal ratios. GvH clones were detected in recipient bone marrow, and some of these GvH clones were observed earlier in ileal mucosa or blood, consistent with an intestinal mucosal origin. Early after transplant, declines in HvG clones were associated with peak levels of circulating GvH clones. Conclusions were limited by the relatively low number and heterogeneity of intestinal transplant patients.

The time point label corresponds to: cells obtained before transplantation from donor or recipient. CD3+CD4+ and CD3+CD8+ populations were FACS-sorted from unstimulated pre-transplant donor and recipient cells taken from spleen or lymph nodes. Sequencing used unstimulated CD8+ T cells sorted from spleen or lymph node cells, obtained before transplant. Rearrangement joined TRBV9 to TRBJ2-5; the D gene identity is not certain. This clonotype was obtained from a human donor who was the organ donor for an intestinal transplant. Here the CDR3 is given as CASSGAMNQETQYF. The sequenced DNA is TGTGCCAGCAGCGGGGCAATGAACCAAGAGACCCAGTACTTC.